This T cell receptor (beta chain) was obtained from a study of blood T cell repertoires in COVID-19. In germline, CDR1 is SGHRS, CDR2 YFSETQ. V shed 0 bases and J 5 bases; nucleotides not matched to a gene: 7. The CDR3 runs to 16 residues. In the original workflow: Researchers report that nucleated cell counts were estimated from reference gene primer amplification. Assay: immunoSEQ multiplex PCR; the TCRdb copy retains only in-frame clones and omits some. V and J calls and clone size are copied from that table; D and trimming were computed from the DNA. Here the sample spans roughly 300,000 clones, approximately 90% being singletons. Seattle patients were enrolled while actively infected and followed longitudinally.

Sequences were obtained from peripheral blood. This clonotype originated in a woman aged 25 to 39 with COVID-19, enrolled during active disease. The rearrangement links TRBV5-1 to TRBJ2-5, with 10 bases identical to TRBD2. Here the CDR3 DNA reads TGCGCCAGCAGCTTGGCGCTAGCGGGAGTAGGGGAGACCCAGTACTTC. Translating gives CASSLALAGVGETQYF.